This T cell receptor beta chain appears in the sequencing data of a study of T-cell reconstitution after alpha-beta-depleted transplantation in children. Germline-derived CDR1 and CDR2 are MGHRA and YSYEKL. Trimming took 5 bases from V and 4 from J, leaving 20 bases between them. This CDR3 comprises 16 residues. Unique molecular identifiers featured in how the TCRbeta library was prepared. Each CDR3 protein gets one entry after TCRdb re-called the PCR reads with MiXCR. This table holds hundreds of thousands of distinct CDR3 sequences, roughly 13% found once. This clonotype was detected ten times or more. Its antigen is unidentified. General study points: Several hundred graft clones that had expanded were reportedly the source of alpha-beta T cells about two months after transplant. Surviving recipient T cells and intrathymic progenitors accounted for some patients' high TCRbeta diversity at day 60. Once a year had passed after transplant, T-cell counts and diversity came mostly from newly produced T cells.

The genes are TRBV4-1 and TRBJ1-2; D is perhaps TRBD1 (5 bases). The sequencing here drew on PBMCs, taken before TCRalphabeta/CD19-depleted stem cell transplant. The TCR comes from a girl aged 2 to 10 with congenital amegakaryocytic thrombocytopenia, due to receive a stem cell transplant. The CDR3 DNA follows: TGCGCCAGCAGCTCCCCCGGCAGGGAGGCCCCCTATGGCTACACCTTC. It yields the protein CASSSPGREAPYGYTF.